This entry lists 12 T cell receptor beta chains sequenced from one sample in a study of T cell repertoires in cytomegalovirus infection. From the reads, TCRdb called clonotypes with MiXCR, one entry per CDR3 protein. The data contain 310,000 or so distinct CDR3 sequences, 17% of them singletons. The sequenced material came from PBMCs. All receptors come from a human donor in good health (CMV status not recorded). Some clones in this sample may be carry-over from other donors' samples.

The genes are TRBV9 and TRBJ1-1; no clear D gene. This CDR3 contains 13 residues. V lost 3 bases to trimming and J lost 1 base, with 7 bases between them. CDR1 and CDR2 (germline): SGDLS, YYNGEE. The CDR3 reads CASSAASNTEAFF. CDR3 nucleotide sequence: TGTGCCAGCAGCGCCGCATCGAACACTGAAGCTTTCTTT.

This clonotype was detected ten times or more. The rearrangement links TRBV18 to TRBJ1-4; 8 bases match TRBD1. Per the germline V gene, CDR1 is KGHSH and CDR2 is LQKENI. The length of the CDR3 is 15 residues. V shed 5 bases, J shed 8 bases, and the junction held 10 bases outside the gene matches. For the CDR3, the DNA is TGTGCCAGCTCATTCAGACAGGGGTCGGAGGAAAAACTGTTTTTT. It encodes CASSFRQGSEEKLFF.

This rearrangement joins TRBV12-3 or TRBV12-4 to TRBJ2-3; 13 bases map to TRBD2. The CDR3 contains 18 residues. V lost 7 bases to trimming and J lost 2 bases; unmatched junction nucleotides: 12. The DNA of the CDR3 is TGTGCCAGCACCAAAATCCAACTAGCGGGGGGGCCCACAGATACGCAGTATTTT. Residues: CASTKIQLAGGPTDTQYF.

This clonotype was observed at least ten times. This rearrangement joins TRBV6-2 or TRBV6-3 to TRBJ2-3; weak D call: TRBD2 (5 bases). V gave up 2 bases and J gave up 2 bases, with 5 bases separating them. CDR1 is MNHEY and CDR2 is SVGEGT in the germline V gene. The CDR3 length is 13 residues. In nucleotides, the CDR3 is TGTGCCAGCAGTTACCGGGACACAGATACGCAGTATTTT. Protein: CASSYRDTDTQYF.

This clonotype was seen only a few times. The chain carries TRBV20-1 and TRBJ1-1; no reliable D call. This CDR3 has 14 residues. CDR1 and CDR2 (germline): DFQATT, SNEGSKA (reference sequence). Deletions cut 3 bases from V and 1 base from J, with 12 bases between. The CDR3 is CSASRVLGNTEAFF. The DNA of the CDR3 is TGCAGTGCTAGTCGAGTCTTGGGGAACACTGAAGCTTTCTTT.

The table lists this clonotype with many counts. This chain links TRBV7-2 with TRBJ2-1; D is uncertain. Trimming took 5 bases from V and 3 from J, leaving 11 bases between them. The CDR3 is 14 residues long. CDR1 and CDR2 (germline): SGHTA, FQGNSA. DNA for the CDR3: TGTGCCAGCAGCCCGGCGGATAACTACAATGAGCAGTTCTTC. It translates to CASSPADNYNEQFF.

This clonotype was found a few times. CDR3: CASSPGDIRPQHF. CDR3 in DNA: TGTGCCAGCAGCCCCGGTGATATTAGGCCCCAGCATTTT. This chain joins TRBV7-9 and TRBJ1-5, with no clear D. The V and J ends lost 5 bases and 9 bases respectively, with 14 bases between them. This CDR3 region has 13 residues. Germline V gene lookup returns CDR1 SEHNR and CDR2 FQNEAQ (reference sequence).

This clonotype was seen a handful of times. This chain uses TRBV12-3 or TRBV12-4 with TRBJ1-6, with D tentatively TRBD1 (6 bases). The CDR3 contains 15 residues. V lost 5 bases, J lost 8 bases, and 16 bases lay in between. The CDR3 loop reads CASSTIQGWDSPLHF. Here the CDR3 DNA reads TGTGCCAGCAGTACTATACAGGGCTGGGATTCACCCCTCCACTTT.

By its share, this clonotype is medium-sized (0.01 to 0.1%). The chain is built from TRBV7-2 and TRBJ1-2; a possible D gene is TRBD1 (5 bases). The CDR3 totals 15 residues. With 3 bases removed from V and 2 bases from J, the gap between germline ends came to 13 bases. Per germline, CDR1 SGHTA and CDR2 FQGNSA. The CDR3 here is CASSFYDSENYGYTF. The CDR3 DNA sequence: TGTGCCAGCAGCTTTTATGACAGCGAAAACTATGGCTACACCTTC.

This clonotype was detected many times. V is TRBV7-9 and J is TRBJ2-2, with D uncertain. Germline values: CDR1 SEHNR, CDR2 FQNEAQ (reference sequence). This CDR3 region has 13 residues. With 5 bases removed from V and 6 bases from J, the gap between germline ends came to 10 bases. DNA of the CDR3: TGTGCCAGCAGCAGCCTGGGCTCCGGGGAGCTGTTTTTT. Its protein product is CASSSLGSGELFF.

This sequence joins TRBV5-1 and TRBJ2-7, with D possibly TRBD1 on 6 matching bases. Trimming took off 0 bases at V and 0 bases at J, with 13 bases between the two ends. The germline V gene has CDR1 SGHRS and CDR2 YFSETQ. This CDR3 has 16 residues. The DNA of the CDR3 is TGCGCCAGCAGCTTGGGCCCCGGACAGAGCTCCTACGAGCAGTACTTC. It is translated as CASSLGPGQSSYEQYF.

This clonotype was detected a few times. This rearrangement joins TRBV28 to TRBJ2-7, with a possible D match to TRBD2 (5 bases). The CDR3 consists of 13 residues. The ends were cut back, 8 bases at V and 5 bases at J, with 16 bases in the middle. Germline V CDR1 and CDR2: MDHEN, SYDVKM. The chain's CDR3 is CASPAPNGDEQYF. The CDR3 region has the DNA TGTGCCAGCCCCGCCCCCAACGGGGACGAGCAGTACTTC.